Listed below are T cell receptor beta chains from one sample, sequenced in a study of T cell repertoires in cytomegalovirus infection. TCRdb reprocessed the reads via MiXCR and lists one record per CDR3 protein. The sample contains some 150,000 distinct CDR3 sequences, about 6.1% of which appear only once. Sequenced: PBMCs. The receptors originated from a human donor in good health (CMV status not recorded). Some clones in this sample may be carry-over from other donors' samples. Both conserved end residues are part of each CDR3. D genes are given only for firm matches. Clone size is not always given. Where it is, it says once, few, many or a class for expanded clones.

v_gene	d_gene	len	j_gene	abundance	CDR3aa	CDR3nt
TRBV19	.	15	TRBJ2-5	many	CASSRTHQIQETQYF	TGTGCCAGTAGTAGGACACACCAGATTCAAGAGACCCAGTACTTC
TRBV7-2	TRBD1	15	TRBJ1-4	many	CASSSEGQVNEKLFF	TGTGCCAGCAGCTCAGAGGGACAGGTTAATGAAAAACTGTTTTTT
TRBV28	.	13	TRBJ1-5	many	CASRWAQNQPQHF	TGTGCCAGCAGGTGGGCCCAAAATCAGCCCCAGCATTTT
TRBV12-3/TRBV12-4	.	14	TRBJ2-5	many	CASSFGGQQETQYF	TGTGCCAGCAGTTTCGGCGGGCAGCAAGAGACCCAGTACTTC
TRBV29-1	.	11	TRBJ2-5	few	CSAYLRETQYF	TGCAGCGCCTACTTACGGGAGACCCAGTACTTC
TRBV27	TRBD1	15	TRBJ2-2	many	CASSGQGDLPGELFF	TGTGCCAGCAGTGGACAGGGAGATCTCCCCGGGGAGCTGTTTTTT
TRBV3-1	.	14	TRBJ1-1	many	CASSQFGAATEAFF	TGTGCCAGCAGCCAATTTGGGGCAGCCACTGAAGCTTTCTTT
TRBV7-2	TRBD1	15	TRBJ2-1	many	CASSPGQGAWNEQFF	TGTGCCAGCAGCCCCGGACAGGGGGCTTGGAATGAGCAGTTCTTC
TRBV2	TRBD2	14	TRBJ2-1	few	CAGTSGGPYNEQFF	TGTGCCGGAACTAGCGGGGGGCCTTACAATGAGCAGTTCTTC
TRBV29-1	.	12	TRBJ2-5	.	CSSGGGIETQYF	TGCAGCTCCGGAGGAGGGATTGAGACCCAGTACTTC
TRBV7-9	.	16	TRBJ2-7	many	CASSLAQGGRDYEQYF	TGTGCCAGCAGCTTAGCCCAGGGGGGCAGGGACTACGAGCAGTACTTC
TRBV2	.	15	TRBJ2-2	many	CASSSDTFNTGELFF	TGTGCCAGCTCAAGTGACACCTTCAACACCGGGGAGCTGTTTTTT
TRBV7-2	.	16	TRBJ2-6	many	CASSPSGTLTLNVLTF	TGTGCCAGCAGCCCATCCGGGACATTGACCCTGAACGTCCTGACTTTC
TRBV28	.	15	TRBJ2-2	many	CASSLMRGGTGELFF	TGTGCCAGCAGTTTAATGCGAGGGGGCACCGGGGAGCTGTTTTTT
TRBV11-3	TRBD2	15	TRBJ2-7	many	CASSRASGGPYEQYF	TGTGCCAGCAGCCGGGCTAGCGGGGGCCCCTACGAGCAGTACTTC
TRBV7-2	.	14	TRBJ1-1	many	CASSPPGGYTEAFF	TGTGCCAGCAGCCCCCCCGGGGGGTACACTGAAGCTTTCTTT
TRBV5-4	TRBD2	17	TRBJ2-7	few	CASSPPGEGRTPYEQYF	TGTGCCAGCAGCCCCCCCGGGGAGGGCCGAACTCCCTACGAGCAGTACTTC
TRBV6-2/TRBV6-3	.	12	TRBJ2-1	many	CASSGYYNEQFF	TGTGCCAGCAGCGGCTACTACAATGAGCAGTTCTTC
TRBV7-2	TRBD1	15	TRBJ2-7	many	CASSQGDRSSYEQYF	TGTGCCAGCAGCCAAGGGGACAGGAGCTCCTACGAGCAGTACTTC
TRBV15	TRBD1	14	TRBJ1-2	many	CATSRGGQGYGYTF	TGTGCCACCAGCAGAGGTGGACAGGGATATGGCTACACCTTC
TRBV6-2/TRBV6-3	.	15	TRBJ2-6	few	CASSPRGAGANVLTF	TGTGCCAGCAGTCCCCGTGGGGCTGGGGCCAACGTCCTGACTTTC
TRBV28	.	16	TRBJ1-5	many	CASSLPGAGRNQPQHF	TGTGCCAGCAGTCTCCCGGGGGCAGGGCGCAATCAGCCCCAGCATTTT
TRBV7-2	.	15	TRBJ1-5	many	CASSRDGEQDQPQHF	TGTGCCAGCAGCCGGGACGGAGAACAAGATCAGCCCCAGCATTTT
TRBV29-1	TRBD1	16	TRBJ2-5	many	CSVELNRGPGSETQYF	TGCAGCGTTGAATTGAACAGGGGGCCGGGTAGCGAGACCCAGTACTTC
TRBV11-2	TRBD1	14	TRBJ2-2	many	CASSWTGDTGELFF	TGTGCCAGCAGCTGGACAGGAGACACCGGGGAGCTGTTTTTT
TRBV19	TRBD2	15	TRBJ2-3	few	CASSINGLDPDTQYF	TGTGCCAGTAGTATAAATGGACTAGACCCAGATACGCAGTATTTT
TRBV5-1	.	14	TRBJ1-6	few	CASRPQGENSPLHF	TGCGCCAGCAGGCCTCAGGGTGAGAATTCACCCCTCCACTTT
TRBV11-3	TRBD1	12	TRBJ2-1	many	CASSLQTGPMFF	TGTGCCAGCAGCCTTCAGACAGGGCCCATGTTCTTC
TRBV5-1	TRBD1	14	TRBJ2-7	many	CASSYGDGTAEQYF	TGCGCCAGCAGCTACGGGGATGGGACAGCCGAGCAGTACTTC
TRBV7-2	.	15	TRBJ2-1	many	CASLLAGTFNNEQFF	TGTGCCAGCCTTTTGGCAGGGACGTTTAACAATGAGCAGTTCTTC
TRBV27	.	16	TRBJ1-6	.	CASSLKGGGYNSPLHF	TGTGCCAGCAGTTTAAAAGGGGGTGGATATAATTCACCCCTCCACTTT
TRBV29-1	TRBD2	17	TRBJ2-5	many	CSVEPLREGFIRETQYF	TGCAGCGTTGAACCCCTTCGGGAGGGATTTATACGAGAGACCCAGTACTTC
TRBV12-3/TRBV12-4	.	14	TRBJ2-1	.	CASTAGRLLNEQFF	TGTGCCAGCACTGCGGGACGACTCTTGAATGAGCAGTTCTTC
TRBV6-2/TRBV6-3	TRBD1	15	TRBJ2-1	many	CASSGQASSYNEQFF	TGTGCCAGCAGTGGACAGGCGAGCTCCTACAATGAGCAGTTCTTC
TRBV7-9	TRBD1	15	TRBJ2-7	many	CASSASPDREREQYF	TGTGCCAGCAGCGCAAGCCCTGACAGGGAGCGCGAGCAGTACTTC
TRBV5-6	.	12	TRBJ2-5	many	CASSWAVETQYF	TGTGCCAGCAGCTGGGCGGTTGAGACCCAGTACTTC
TRBV6-2/TRBV6-3	.	15	TRBJ2-7	few	CASSNPGDLSYEQYF	TGTGCCAGCAGCAACCCAGGGGATCTCTCCTACGAGCAGTACTTC
TRBV5-4	.	13	TRBJ1-2	many	CASSLVREAGYTF	TGTGCCAGCAGCTTGGTCAGGGAAGCTGGCTACACCTTC
TRBV18	TRBD2	16	TRBJ2-3	.	CASSPASGAYTDTQYF	TGTGCCAGCTCACCAGCTAGCGGGGCTTACACAGATACGCAGTATTTT
TRBV3-1	.	15	TRBJ1-2	.	CASSRVTVGNYGYTF	TGTGCCAGCAGCCGAGTGACAGTCGGAAACTATGGCTACACCTTC
TRBV6-1	.	15	TRBJ2-5	many	CASSLDPRPQETQYF	TGTGCCAGCAGCTTGGACCCACGGCCCCAAGAGACCCAGTACTTC
TRBV7-9	.	12	TRBJ2-3	many	CASSGYTDTQYF	TGTGCCAGCAGTGGATACACAGATACGCAGTATTTT
TRBV6-2/TRBV6-3	.	14	TRBJ2-7	many	CASSNLTGFNEQYF	TGTGCCAGCAGCAACCTAACAGGGTTCAACGAGCAGTACTTC
TRBV19	.	11	TRBJ2-3	many	CASAAADTQYF	TGTGCCAGCGCGGCCGCAGATACGCAGTATTTT
TRBV28	.	13	TRBJ1-1	many	CASSEQGSSEAFF	TGTGCCAGCAGTGAACAGGGTTCAAGTGAAGCTTTCTTT
TRBV19	.	14	TRBJ1-1	.	CASSISSSFTEAFF	TGTGCCAGTAGTATCTCCAGCTCCTTCACTGAAGCTTTCTTT
TRBV7-2	.	15	TRBJ2-6	many	CASSRNYPGANVLTF	TGTGCCAGCAGTCGTAACTACCCTGGGGCCAACGTCCTGACTTTC
TRBV7-2	.	15	TRBJ1-6	many	CASSLKSGAGSPLHF	TGTGCCAGCAGCTTAAAAAGTGGGGCGGGTTCACCCCTCCACTTT
TRBV7-2	TRBD2	16	TRBJ2-1	.	CASSLDSSGGYNEQFF	TGTGCCAGCAGCTTAGATTCTAGCGGGGGCTACAATGAGCAGTTCTTC
TRBV7-9	.	11	TRBJ1-2	many	CASSFDRGYTF	TGTGCCAGCAGCTTTGACCGTGGCTACACCTTC
TRBV29-1	TRBD1	13	TRBJ1-1	few	CSVDDRVDTEAFF	TGCAGCGTTGATGACAGGGTCGACACTGAAGCTTTCTTT
TRBV6-5	.	15	TRBJ1-4	many	CASSRFLQGNEKLFF	TGTGCCAGCAGTCGGTTCCTGCAGGGTAATGAAAAACTGTTTTTT
TRBV27	.	15	TRBJ1-5	many	CASSPTGTRNQPQHF	TGTGCCAGCAGTCCTACCGGGACACGCAATCAGCCCCAGCATTTT
TRBV20-1	.	13	TRBJ1-4	.	CSARKGSREKLFF	TGCAGTGCTAGAAAGGGTTCCCGGGAAAAACTGTTTTTT
TRBV27	TRBD1	14	TRBJ1-2	many	CASSLSYRGYGYTF	TGTGCCAGCAGTTTAAGTTACAGGGGCTATGGCTACACCTTC
TRBV7-9	TRBD1	13	TRBJ2-1	many	CAGTGGGPNEQFF	TGTGCCGGGACAGGTGGGGGTCCAAATGAGCAGTTCTTC
TRBV6-2/TRBV6-3	TRBD1	14	TRBJ2-3	.	CASSPGGAADTQYF	TGTGCCAGCAGTCCAGGGGGCGCAGCAGATACGCAGTATTTT
TRBV6-2/TRBV6-3	.	15	TRBJ1-2	few	CASSFLEYSNYGYTF	TGTGCCAGCAGTTTCCTTGAGTATTCTAACTATGGCTACACCTTC
TRBV29-1	TRBD1	14	TRBJ2-7	.	CSVEEDRNPHEQYF	TGCAGCGTTGAGGAGGACAGGAACCCCCACGAGCAGTACTTC